Below are 23 T cell receptor beta chains sequenced from a single sample in a study of radiotherapy plus CTLA-4 blockade in lung cancer. Clones were sequenced by immunoSEQ multiplex PCR, and TCRdb holds only the in-frame ones, with some missing. The profile covers 51,000 or so clones, with 76% appearing a single time and 11% taken by the ten largest. The material sequenced was peripheral blood, taken from a patient treated with radiotherapy plus ipilimumab. The source of these receptors is a human donor with non-small cell lung cancer who had stable disease on radiotherapy plus ipilimumab.

The chain joins TRBV5-1 to TRBJ1-1; tentative D call: TRBD1 (5 bases). CDR3 size: 14 residues. V was pared by 7 bases and J by 7 bases, with 20 bases between. Germline V gene sequence: CDR1 SGHRS, CDR2 YFSETQ. DNA for the CDR3: TGCGCCAGCCGTCTTGGGTCCCAGGGACTTGAAGCTTTCTTT. Protein product: CASRLGSQGLEAFF.

This clone has just one count. This chain joins TRBV5-4 and TRBJ1-4; D is ambiguous. V lost 1 base and J 4 bases, leaving 8 bases between the germline ends. CDR1 and CDR2 from the germline V gene are SGHNT and YYREEE (reference sequence). The CDR3 sequence is 14 residues long. CDR3 in DNA: TGTGCCAGCAGCTTGAGGACTGATAATGAAAAACTGTTTTTT. Encoded protein: CASSLRTDNEKLFF.

V gene TRBV30 combines with J gene TRBJ2-1; 8 bases are shared with TRBD2. Germline values: CDR1 GTSNPN, CDR2 SVGIG (reference sequence). There are 14 residues in the CDR3. The V gene end was trimmed by 0 bases and the J gene end by 3 bases; junction bases not matched to a gene: 1. The DNA for the CDR3 is TGTGCCTGGAGTGTAAGCGGGGGCTACAATGAGCAGTTCTTC. It encodes CAWSVSGGYNEQFF. The whole variable domain, remainder taken from reference TRBV30 and TRBJ2-1, is SQTIHQWPATLVQPVGSPLSLECTVEGTSNPNLYWYRQAAGRGLQLLFYSVGIGQISSEVPQNLSASRPQDRQFILSSKKLLLSDSGFYLCAWSVSGGYNEQFFGPGTRLTVL.

The chain is built from TRBV5-5 and TRBJ1-3, with D perhaps TRBD1 (6 bases). Between the trimmed V and J ends, which lost 6 bases and 2 bases, there was a span of 18 bases. The CDR3 has 16 residues. Germline-derived CDR1 and CDR2 are SGHKS and YYEKEE (reference sequence). The CDR3: CASNLVQGTAGNTIYF. In DNA form, the CDR3 reads TGTGCCAGCAACCTTGTCCAGGGGACGGCTGGAAACACCATATATTTT.

This clone was seen more than once but under ten times. The chain has TRBV5-1 and TRBJ1-4; D uncertain. Per the germline V gene, CDR1 is SGHRS and CDR2 is YFSETQ. The CDR3 has 13 residues. Trimming removed 4 bases from V and 6 bases from J, with 10 bases in between. DNA for the CDR3: TGCGCCAGCAGCCCTCGGACGGATGAAAAACTGTTTTTT. This gives the protein CASSPRTDEKLFF.

This chain links TRBV6-5 with TRBJ1-5; 10 bases are a match to TRBD1. Germline V gene lookup returns CDR1 MNHEY and CDR2 SVGAGI. V dropped 4 bases and J dropped 2; count of bases not matched to a gene: 2. This CDR3 spans 15 amino acids. CDR3 DNA sequence: TGTGCCAGCAGTTGGGGGACAGGGGGCAATCAGCCCCAGCATTTT. Residues: CASSWGTGGNQPQHF.

The chain has TRBV27 and TRBJ2-7; D not certain. Trimming took off 4 bases at V and 1 base at J, with 14 bases between the two ends. The CDR3 length is 15 residues. Germline lookup yields CDR1 MNHEY and CDR2 SMNVEV (reference sequence). For the CDR3, the DNA is TGTGCCAGCAGTTCTTACGGTCTAGATTCCTACGAGCAGTACTTC. Translation: CASSSYGLDSYEQYF.

The chain combines TRBV5-1 with TRBJ2-7, with 8 positions matching TRBD1. This CDR3 has 14 amino acids. V lost 4 bases to trimming and J lost 2 bases; unmatched junction nucleotides: 5. Germline V gene data show CDR1 as SGHRS and CDR2 as YFSETQ. CDR3 loop: CASSPGTGPYEQYV. The CDR3 nucleotides are TGCGCCAGCAGCCCCGGGACAGGACCCTACGAGCAGTACGTC.

The chain joins TRBV6-5 to TRBJ2-1, with 8 bases fitting TRBD2. After removal of 6 bases from V and 0 bases from J, the junction contained 4 bases not matched to a gene. The CDR3 runs to 15 residues. Germline V gives CDR1 MNHEY, CDR2 SVGAGI. CDR3 protein: CASSLGLASYNEQFF. CDR3 nucleotide sequence: TGTGCCAGCAGCCTCGGACTAGCCTCCTACAATGAGCAGTTCTTC.

The CDR3 nucleotides are TGCGCCAGCAGCTCCGTGCAGGGTGGAAACACCATATATTTT. It yields the protein CASSSVQGGNTIYF. The chain links TRBV5-1 to TRBJ1-3; perhaps TRBD1 as D (5 bases). V gave up 3 bases and J gave up 3 bases, with 10 bases separating them. Germline values: CDR1 SGHRS, CDR2 YFSETQ. There are 14 residues in the CDR3. The full variable domain, with the rest looked up from reference TRBV5-1 and TRBJ1-3, is KAGVTQTPRYLIKTRGQQVTLSCSPISGHRSVSWYQQTPGQGLQFLFEYFSETQRNKGNFPGRFSGRQFSNSRSEMNVSTLELGDSALYLCASSSVQGGNTIYFGEGSWLTVV.

This clone was recorded once. This chain uses TRBV9 with TRBJ1-2; a possible D gene is TRBD1 (5 bases). Germline V gene lookup returns CDR1 SGDLS and CDR2 YYNGEE. With 0 bases removed from V and 5 bases from J, the gap between germline ends came to 8 bases. CDR3 size: 13 residues. For the CDR3, the DNA is TGTGCCAGCAGCGTAGGGGGGGTTTATGGCTACACCTTC. It specifies CASSVGGVYGYTF.

Details on this clone: The CDR3 does not close with the conserved phenylalanine or tryptophan, likely indicating a read error. It is unclear where the CDR3 begins or ends on the DNA, so no DNA is shown, and the CDR3 is as TCRdb lists it. The chain carries TRBV5-6 and TRBJ1-2. CDR1 and CDR2 from the germline V gene are SGHDT and YYEEEE. Inclusive of both ends, the CDR3 amounts to 9 amino acids. This CDR3 is CASSLSEGV.

The chain combines TRBV19 with TRBJ2-7; a weak D match, TRBD1 (5 bases). Germline CDR1 is LNHDA and CDR2 is SQIVND (reference sequence). Trimming stripped 6 bases from V and 2 bases from J, with 5 bases between. The CDR3 contains 11 residues. CDR3 DNA sequence: TGTGCCAGTAGAGGGGCCTACGAGCAGTACTTC. It translates to CASRGAYEQYF. Supplemented by reference TRBV19 and TRBJ2-7, the full variable domain reads DGGITQSPKYLFRKEGQNVTLSCEQNLNHDAMYWYRQDPGQGLRLIYYSQIVNDFQKGDIAEGYSVSREKKESFPLTVTSAQKNPTAFYLCASRGAYEQYFGPGTRLTVT.

The genes are TRBV6-5 and TRBJ1-1; tentative D call: TRBD1 (5 bases). Trimming cost V 6 bases and J 6 bases, with 11 bases left between them. CDR1 and CDR2 (germline): MNHEY, SVGAGI. The CDR3 has 12 residues. CDR3 sequence reads: CASSRETSEAFF. In nucleotides, the CDR3 is TGTGCCAGCAGCAGGGAGACGTCTGAAGCTTTCTTT.

This clone has only a few counts. The V call is TRBV2, the J call TRBJ2-1; no definite D call. Looked up from germline, CDR1 is SNHLY and CDR2 is FYNNEI. V was shortened by 8 bases and J by 3 bases, with 8 bases between the two germline ends. The CDR3 is 12 residues long. This CDR3 reads CASHFNYNEQFF. In DNA, the CDR3 is TGTGCCAGCCATTTCAACTACAATGAGCAGTTCTTC.

The rearrangement links TRBV19 to TRBJ1-5; no clear D. The germline V gene encodes CDR1 LNHDA and CDR2 SQIVND (reference sequence). There are 14 residues in the CDR3. V was pared by 6 bases and J by 3 bases, with 12 bases between. CDR3 amino acids: CASRGLANNQPQHF. The CDR3 DNA follows: TGTGCCAGTAGGGGTCTCGCAAACAATCAGCCCCAGCATTTT.

V usage is TRBV7-2 and J usage is TRBJ1-2; 7 bases agree with TRBD1. The CDR3 consists of 14 residues. In germline, CDR1 is SGHTA, CDR2 FQGNSA. V lost 2 bases, J lost 2 bases, and 2 bases stayed unmatched. For the CDR3, the DNA is TGTGCCAGCAGCTTAAAGGGGGCGAACTATGGCTACACCTTC. Translated: CASSLKGANYGYTF.

This sequence joins TRBV4-1 and TRBJ2-3, with TRBD2 matching over 7 bases. The CDR3 sequence is 17 residues long. Germline values: CDR1 MGHRA, CDR2 YSYEKL. The trim removed 0 bases at V and 0 bases at J, leaving 6 bases unmatched. The CDR3 region has the DNA TGCGCCAGCAGCCAAGATGAACTAGCGTTGAGCACAGATACGCAGTATTTT. It is translated as CASSQDELALSTDTQYF.

V and J are TRBV9 and TRBJ2-2; D gene uncertain. The length of the CDR3 is 15 residues. With 0 bases removed from V and 0 bases from J, the gap between germline ends came to 6 bases. Germline CDR1 is SGDLS and CDR2 is YYNGEE. CDR3 coding DNA: TGTGCCAGCAGCGTAGGAGTTACGAACACCGGGGAGCTGTTTTTT. Encoded protein: CASSVGVTNTGELFF.

V usage is TRBV19 and J usage is TRBJ1-1, with TRBD1 matching over 7 bases. The CDR3 is 14 residues long. V shed 10 bases and J 6 bases; nucleotides not matched to a gene: 14. Germline lookup yields CDR1 LNHDA and CDR2 SQIVND (reference sequence). CDR3 coding DNA: TGTGCCACGACCGGGACAGCATTTGGGGCTGAAGCTTTCTTT. It specifies CATTGTAFGAEAFF.

The DNA of the CDR3 is TGTGCCAGCAGCGTACAAGGGAATAATTCACCCCTCCACTTT. Amino acids: CASSVQGNNSPLHF. The chain has TRBV9 and TRBJ1-6; D unclear. Germline CDR1 and CDR2: SGDLS and YYNGEE. The CDR3 runs to 14 residues. Trimming removed 1 base from V and 5 bases from J, with 7 bases in between.

The chain couples TRBV11-2 to TRBJ2-5; TRBD2 is a possible D gene (5 bases). The ends were cut back, 0 bases at V and 7 bases at J, with 15 bases in the middle. The CDR3 has 15 residues. Germline lookup yields CDR1 SGHAT and CDR2 FQNNGV. CDR3 protein: CASSLDLAGRGTQYF. CDR3 DNA sequence: TGTGCCAGCAGCTTAGATCTGGCGGGCAGAGGGACCCAGTACTTC.

The chain employs TRBV28 and TRBJ1-5; 7 bases line up with TRBD1. Trimming removed 3 bases from V and 7 bases from J; junction bases left unmatched: 6. CDR3 length: 14 residues. Germline CDR1 and CDR2: MDHEN and SYDVKM. CDR3 loop: CASSLGQHPQPQHF. The CDR3 region has the DNA TGTGCCAGCAGTTTGGGACAGCATCCCCAGCCCCAGCATTTT.